Presented here are 15 T cell receptor beta chains from one specimen sequenced in a study of identical twins (dated by TCRdb to the mid-2010s). The library relied on 5' RACE. The data were produced on an Illumina HiSeq 2000. The public reads were quality trimmed at Q25 with fastp and then assembled into clones with MiXCR by TCRdb, keeping productive beta chains. Rows merge per CDR3 protein into single entries with the most common DNA and genes. The sample table records some 790,000 distinct CDR3 sequences; over 15% of these occur just once. 13% of the sample is held by the ten biggest clonotypes. These data were also reused for a study on T cells expressing NK-cell markers.

Sequencing input: PBMCs. Receptors originate from a woman between 18 and 30 years old in good health.

Only one count was recorded for this clonotype. The V and J genes are TRBV5-1 and TRBJ2-3, with 10 positions matching TRBD2. With V trimmed by 4 bases and J by 7 bases, 12 bases remained unmatched. Per the germline V gene, CDR1 is SGHRS and CDR2 is YFSETQ. The CDR3 is 16 residues long. The CDR3 is CASSLWTSGLGNTQYF. DNA of the CDR3: TGCGCCAGCAGCCTTTGGACTAGCGGCCTCGGAAATACGCAGTATTTT.

In its sample, this clonotype was seen a few times. J is TRBJ2-1 and V is TRBV7-2; the match to TRBD2 covers 7 bases. The CDR3 extends over 15 amino acids. Germline CDR1 SGHTA, CDR2 FQGNSA. Losses at the gene ends were 2 bases for V and 4 bases for J; bases not matched to a gene: 5. CDR3 sequence (DNA): TGTGCCAGCAGCTTAAAAGCGGGAACTTACAATGAGCAGTTCTTC. Translating it yields CASSLKAGTYNEQFF.

This clonotype showed up just a few times. The gene calls are TRBV20-1 and TRBJ2-3; possibly TRBD1 or TRBD2 for D (5 bases each). Trimming took off 2 bases at V and 1 base at J, with 10 bases between the two ends. This CDR3 comprises 14 residues. CDR1 is DFQATT and CDR2 is SNEGSKA in the germline V gene (reference sequence). Here the CDR3 reads CSARPGAGTDTQYF. DNA for the CDR3: TGCAGTGCTAGACCCGGGGCTGGCACAGATACGCAGTATTTT.

This clonotype was detected a few times. The V gene is TRBV3-1, the J gene TRBJ1-6; D is uncertain. V gave up 2 bases and J gave up 10 bases, with 9 bases separating them. There are 13 residues in the CDR3. CDR1 and CDR2 from the germline V gene are LGHDT and YNNKEL (reference sequence). CDR3 sequence (DNA): TGTGCCAGCAGCCAAAGAGCCGAATCACCCCTCCACTTT. Its translation: CASSQRAESPLHF.

J is TRBJ2-3 and V is TRBV7-9; D remains ambiguous. Germline V gene data show CDR1 as SEHNR and CDR2 as FQNEAQ (reference sequence). With 7 bases removed from V and 6 bases from J, the gap between germline ends came to 8 bases. This CDR3 comprises 11 residues. In DNA, the CDR3 is TGTGCCAGCACGGAGAGGGATACGCAGTATTTT. It encodes CASTERDTQYF.

This clonotype was detected many times. The chain joins TRBV12-3 or TRBV12-4 to TRBJ1-1; D unclear. The CDR3 loop spans 12 amino acids. The V end was cut by 5 bases, the J end by 0 bases, with 4 bases between. CDR3 sequence reads: CASSPVNTEAFF. CDR3 DNA sequence: TGTGCCAGCAGTCCAGTGAACACTGAAGCTTTCTTT.

The sample holds a few counts of this clonotype. The chain couples TRBV27 to TRBJ2-3; TRBD1 agrees at 9 bases. After removal of 1 base from V and 1 base from J, the junction contained 3 bases not matched to a gene. CDR3 size: 16 residues. Germline V gene lookup returns CDR1 MNHEY and CDR2 SMNVEV (reference sequence). The CDR3 region has the DNA TGTGCCAGCAGTTTATGGACAGGGGTGGGCACAGATACGCAGTATTTT. It specifies CASSLWTGVGTDTQYF.

This chain connects TRBV12-3 or TRBV12-4 to TRBJ1-1, with D maybe TRBD1 (5 bases). This CDR3 spans 15 amino acids. The V end lost 2 bases, the J end lost 0 bases, and 10 bases lay between the germline ends. DNA for the CDR3: TGTGCCAGCAGTTTATTGGGGGATCTGAACACTGAAGCTTTCTTT. This codes for CASSLLGDLNTEAFF.

The chain employs TRBV10-2 and TRBJ2-3, with TRBD2 identical over 8 bases. Germline-derived CDR1 and CDR2 are WSHSY and SAAADI. The junction had 7 bases not matched to a gene; V was cut back by 5 bases and J by 3 bases. The CDR3 extends over 15 amino acids. The DNA of the CDR3 is TGCGCCAGCAGTCGGAGACTAGCGAATACAGATACGCAGTATTTT. Translating it yields CASSRRLANTDTQYF.

The V and J genes are TRBV11-3 and TRBJ2-3; 7 bases line up with TRBD1. With 7 bases clipped from V and 0 bases from J, the junction kept 10 bases outside the gene matches. The CDR3 contains 16 residues. CDR1 is SGHNT, CDR2 YENEEA, per germline. CDR3 sequence reads: CASKPRGTPSTDTQYF. DNA for the CDR3: TGTGCCAGCAAGCCCAGGGGGACCCCTAGCACAGATACGCAGTATTTT.

The chain links TRBV5-1 to TRBJ2-5; TRBD2 is a possible D gene (5 bases). This CDR3 comprises 15 residues. CDR1 and CDR2 (germline): SGHRS, YFSETQ. The ends were cut back, 0 bases at V and 2 bases at J, with 11 bases in the middle. CDR3 nucleotide sequence: TGCGCCAGCAGCTTGGACCCTACGGGGCAAGAGACCCAGTACTTC. Translated, it gives CASSLDPTGQETQYF.

In its sample, this clonotype was seen a few times. The genes are TRBV7-9 and TRBJ2-1; D gene unclear. V lost 8 bases to trimming and J lost 6 bases, with 5 bases between them. Looked up from germline, CDR1 is SEHNR and CDR2 is FQNEAQ (reference sequence). The CDR3 runs to 10 residues. The CDR3 loop is CASGPNEQFF. As DNA, the CDR3 is TGTGCCAGCGGGCCCAATGAGCAGTTCTTC.

The genes are TRBV7-9 and TRBJ2-2, with D tentatively TRBD2 (6 bases). Germline assignment: CDR1 SEHNR and CDR2 FQNEAQ (reference sequence). CDR3 length equals 15 residues. V was pared by 5 bases and J by 6 bases, with 16 bases between. CDR3 bases: TGTGCCAGCAGCCCCCTTTTCACTAGCCCCGGGGAGCTGTTTTTT. Its translation is CASSPLFTSPGELFF. Full variable domain (remainder filled in from reference TRBV7-9 and TRBJ2-2): DTGVSQNPRHKITKRGQNVTFRCDPISEHNRLYWYRQTLGQGPEFLTYFQNEAQLEKSRLLSDRFSAERPKGSFSTLEIQRTEQGDSAMYLCASSPLFTSPGELFFGEGSRLTVL.

The chain joins TRBV28 to TRBJ2-1; 14 bases match TRBD2. This CDR3 spans 15 amino acids. The V segment lost 7 bases and the J segment 8 bases; nucleotides outside the gene matches: 7. The germline gives CDR1 MDHEN, CDR2 SYDVKM. Here the CDR3 DNA reads TGTGCCAGCATTAGACTAGCGGGGGGGCCACATGAGCAGTTCTTC. Translation gives CASIRLAGGPHEQFF.

This chain joins TRBV7-9 and TRBJ2-7; no clear D. Germline V gene sequence: CDR1 SEHNR, CDR2 FQNEAQ (reference sequence). The germline V and J ends were trimmed by 5 bases and 8 bases, with 13 bases remaining between them. The CDR3 length is 12 residues. As DNA, the CDR3 is TGTGCCAGCAGCCCACGGCGAGGACAGCAGTACTTC. Translated: CASSPRRGQQYF.